Below are 17 T cell receptor beta chains sequenced from a single sample in a study of T-cell memory formation after mild COVID-19 (dated by TCRdb to about 2021). Libraries came from 5' RACE. Sequencing used an Illumina NovaSeq 6000. The raw public reads went through TCRdb reprocessing: fastp at Q25, MiXCR clone calling, in-frame beta chains kept. Each entry is one CDR3 protein sequence, shown with its most common DNA and genes. In this sample the table shows some 310,000 distinct CDR3 sequences, approximately 22% of which occur a single time. The leading ten clones occupy roughly 23% of the sample. Sample: PBMCs or a T cell subset sorted from them (not recorded which). Every receptor here comes from a man in his late teens or twenties who had mild COVID-19 (a few samples of this study predate the infection). The sample titles of this study are shuffled in the database, so cell type and time point are left out; the donor was told from shared clones.

The chain is built from TRBV24-1 and TRBJ2-4; D is uncertain. Per the germline V gene, CDR1 is KGHDR and CDR2 is SFDVKD. The CDR3 is 13 residues long. Trimming cost V 4 bases and J 6 bases, with 9 bases left between them. CDR3 sequence: CATSDPYTNIQYF. The CDR3 region has the DNA TGTGCCACCAGTGACCCCTACACAAACATTCAGTACTTC.

Remarks on this clonotype: An end of the junction differs from the germline gene, which may be a read error. The genes are TRBV7-2 and TRBJ2-5; 8 bases fit TRBD1. Per germline, CDR1 SGHTA and CDR2 FQGNSA. The CDR3 covers 14 residues. The CDR3 DNA is TGTGCCAGCAACCCGGACAGGGTAGGCGAGACCAAGTACTTC. Encoded protein: CASNPDRVGETKYF.

This clonotype was detected a few times. The rearrangement uses TRBV27 and TRBJ1-1; D is possibly TRBD1 (6 bases). CDR1 and CDR2 (germline): MNHEY, SMNVEV (reference sequence). The CDR3 has 14 residues. V lost 5 bases and J lost 2, with 12 bases in between. In DNA, the CDR3 is TGTGCCAGCAGTCCCCAGGGGACAAACACTGAAGCTTTCTTT. This sequence encodes CASSPQGTNTEAFF.

This clonotype was detected only a few times. The rearrangement links TRBV7-9 to TRBJ2-2, with D perhaps matching TRBD1 (6 bases). The CDR3 has 15 amino acids. The V end lost 5 bases, the J end lost 6 bases, and 16 bases lay between the germline ends. CDR1 is SEHNR and CDR2 is FQNEAQ in the germline V gene (reference sequence). The CDR3 loop is CASSPGHVSAGELFF. For the CDR3, the DNA is TGTGCCAGCAGCCCGGGACATGTTAGCGCCGGGGAGCTGTTTTTT.

The table lists this clonotype with a few counts. This sequence joins TRBV7-9 and TRBJ2-2; maybe TRBD2 (6 bases). Germline CDR1 and CDR2: SEHNR and FQNEAQ (reference sequence). The CDR3 runs 15 residues. V was pared by 2 bases and J by 5 bases, with 12 bases between. CDR3 sequence reads: CASSLNEAGTGELFF. The CDR3 DNA reads as TGTGCCAGCAGCTTAAACGAGGCGGGGACCGGGGAGCTGTTTTTT.

Written as DNA, the CDR3 is TGTGCCAGCAGCTTAGTAATGGGACAGCCGAACACTGAAGCTTTCTTT. Amino acid sequence: CASSLVMGQPNTEAFF. The chain carries TRBV11-2 and TRBJ1-1, with 7 bases matching TRBD1. Germline CDR1 reads SGHAT; CDR2 reads FQNNGV. The CDR3 loop spans 16 amino acids. J lost 1 base, V lost 1 base, and 6 bases had no gene match.

The chain recombines TRBV5-1 with TRBJ2-2, with 9 positions matching TRBD2. The V gene end was trimmed by 0 bases and the J gene end by 0 bases; junction bases not matched to a gene: 6. Germline-derived CDR1 and CDR2 are SGHRS and YFSETQ. CDR3 length: 18 amino acids. In nucleotides, the CDR3 is TGCGCCAGCAGCTTGGAATTGCGGGGGGGCGCGAACACCGGGGAGCTGTTTTTT. Translating gives CASSLELRGGANTGELFF.

This clonotype was observed a single time. V gene TRBV7-2 combines with J gene TRBJ1-5, with a possible D match to TRBD1 (5 bases). V dropped 7 bases and J dropped 1 base, with 14 bases sitting between them. This CDR3 has 15 residues. Germline V gene data show CDR1 as SGHTA and CDR2 as FQGNSA. CDR3 coding DNA: TGTGCCAGCACCCCCTTCGGGGGAAGCAATCAGCCCCAGCATTTT. As protein: CASTPFGGSNQPQHF. The full variable domain, in which reference TRBV7-2 and TRBJ1-5 provide the parts outside the CDR3, is GAGVSQSPSNKVTEKGKDVELRCDPISGHTALYWYRQSLGQGLEFLIYFQGNSAPDKSGLPSDRFSAERTGGSVSTLTIQRTQQEDSAVYLCASTPFGGSNQPQHFGDGTRLSIL.

The sample holds a few counts of this clonotype. This chain joins TRBV7-8 and TRBJ2-3; D might be TRBD1 (7 bases). Trimming pared 5 bases from V and 6 bases from J, leaving 15 bases between. The germline V gene has CDR1 SGHVS and CDR2 FQNEAQ. The CDR3 runs to 14 residues. Written as DNA, the CDR3 is TGTGCCAGCAGCCCAAATCCAGGGGGGGATACGCAGTATTTT. Translation: CASSPNPGGDTQYF.

This clonotype was observed many times. The CDR3 DNA follows: TGTGCCAGCAGCCCGACAGGGATGGAAGAGACCCAGTACTTC. It yields the protein CASSPTGMEETQYF. This chain connects TRBV5-4 to TRBJ2-5; 7 nucleotides align to TRBD1. With V trimmed by 4 bases and J by 3 bases, 6 bases remained unmatched. Germline V CDR1 and CDR2: SGHNT, YYREEE (reference sequence). The CDR3 runs to 14 residues.

This clonotype was seen a handful of times. The chain uses TRBV28 and TRBJ1-4; D might be TRBD1 (5 bases). Trimming took 8 bases from V and 4 from J, leaving 17 bases between them. This CDR3 has 15 residues. Germline V gene sequence: CDR1 MDHEN, CDR2 SYDVKM. The CDR3, as DNA: TGTGCCAGCGGTAGGGACGGACTGAATAATGAAAAACTGTTTTTT. Amino acid sequence: CASGRDGLNNEKLFF.

The J gene is TRBJ2-1, the V gene TRBV7-2, with D unresolved. CDR3 length: 15 residues. Germline V gene lookup returns CDR1 SGHTA and CDR2 FQGNSA. V lost 1 base to trimming and J lost 0 bases, with 7 bases between them. The CDR3 DNA is TGTGCCAGCAGCTTAGAACAGACCTCCTACAATGAGCAGTTCTTC. Encoded protein: CASSLEQTSYNEQFF.

In its sample, this clonotype was seen a few times. This rearrangement joins TRBV6-5 to TRBJ1-1; unclear D gene. Germline CDR1 is MNHEY and CDR2 is SVGAGI. The CDR3 sequence is 14 residues long. V was pared by 0 bases and J by 2 bases, with 7 bases between. The CDR3 region is CASSYSYGNTEAFF. CDR3 nucleotide sequence: TGTGCCAGCAGTTACTCTTACGGTAACACTGAAGCTTTCTTT.

The sample holds a few counts of this clonotype. Here the CDR3 DNA reads TGTGCCAGCAGCTTTGGAGGGAACCAAGAGACCCAGTACTTC. Protein product: CASSFGGNQETQYF. The chain carries TRBV7-2 and TRBJ2-5, with D perhaps matching TRBD2 (6 bases). The CDR3 sequence is 14 residues long. Trimming pared 3 bases from V and 0 bases from J, leaving 8 bases between. Germline CDR1 reads SGHTA; CDR2 reads FQGNSA. The variable domain in full, with the rest retrieved from reference TRBV7-2 and TRBJ2-5, is GAGVSQSPSNKVTEKGKDVELRCDPISGHTALYWYRQSLGQGLEFLIYFQGNSAPDKSGLPSDRFSAERTGGSVSTLTIQRTQQEDSAVYLCASSFGGNQETQYFGPGTRLLVL.

This clonotype has more than one count but fewer than ten. The chain combines TRBV28 with TRBJ2-4, with D tentatively TRBD1 (6 bases). V lost 1 base and J 1 base, leaving 8 bases between the germline ends. The CDR3 is made up of 15 amino acids. Germline-derived CDR1 and CDR2 are MDHEN and SYDVKM. The CDR3 DNA reads TGTGCCAGCAGTTTATCAGGGGTGGCCAAAAACATTCAGTACTTC. Translation: CASSLSGVAKNIQYF.

V and J are TRBV29-1 and TRBJ2-4; 9 bases line up with TRBD1. Per the germline V gene, CDR1 is SQVTM and CDR2 is ANQGSEA. J was trimmed by 5 bases and V by 8 bases; bases with no gene match: 4. CDR3 length equals 12 residues. In DNA, the CDR3 is TGCAGCTCCCGGACAGGGGAAAACATTCAGTACTTC. It is translated as CSSRTGENIQYF.

The V and J genes are TRBV7-6 and TRBJ2-7, with 12 bases matching TRBD1. This CDR3 has 16 residues. J lost 5 bases, V lost 2 bases, and 7 bases had no gene match. Looked up from germline, CDR1 is SGHVS and CDR2 is FNYEAQ. The CDR3 bases are TGTGCCAGCAGCTTATATTCGGGGACAGGGGGCAACGAGCAGTACTTC. As protein: CASSLYSGTGGNEQYF.